Shown below are 17 T cell receptor beta chains from a single sample sequenced in a study of PD-L1 blockade in urothelial cancer. Time point given: pretreatment peripheral blood. Sequenced by immunoSEQ multiplex PCR; TCRdb stores in-frame clones only, minus some. The table includes 45,000 to 50,000 clones, 75% to 85% detected once. This sample comprised PBMCs, obtained around atezolizumab (anti-PD-L1) treatment. The source is a man aged 45-65 years with urothelial cancer.

V and J are TRBV15 and TRBJ1-2, with 11 nucleotides matching TRBD1. Losses at the gene ends were 3 bases for V and 7 bases for J; bases not matched to a gene: 10. This CDR3 comprises 16 residues. Germline CDR1 LNHNV, CDR2 YYDKDF (reference sequence). DNA of the CDR3: TGTGCCACCAGCAGGGACAGGGGGCCCACTGGGGGTGGCTACACCTTC. It yields the protein CATSRDRGPTGGGYTF.

The chain joins TRBV2 to TRBJ1-3, with unresolved D. Trimming took off 3 bases at V and 4 bases at J, with 7 bases between the two ends. Germline CDR1 reads SNHLY; CDR2 reads FYNNEI. This CDR3 has 13 residues. CDR3 amino acids: CASSDYFGNTIYF. The DNA of the CDR3 is TGTGCCAGCAGTGACTACTTCGGAAACACCATATATTTT.

A single count supports this clone. This chain joins TRBV6-5 and TRBJ1-6; D gene ambiguous. Germline CDR1 reads MNHEY; CDR2 reads SVGAGI. Trimming took off 11 bases at V and 6 bases at J, with 17 bases between the two ends. The CDR3 sequence is 14 residues long. CDR3 protein: CAGWGTRGNSPLHF. For the CDR3, the DNA is TGTGCCGGATGGGGTACTCGGGGTAATTCACCCCTCCACTTT.

The genes are TRBV7-2 and TRBJ2-3, with D possibly matching TRBD2 (5 bases). The CDR3 loop spans 14 amino acids. CDR1 and CDR2 (germline): SGHTA, FQGNSA. V shed 5 bases and J shed 6 bases, with 15 bases lying between them. The CDR3 region is CASSPWTPVDTQYF. In nucleotides, the CDR3 is TGTGCCAGCAGCCCCTGGACTCCTGTTGATACGCAGTATTTT.

The rearrangement joins TRBV18 to TRBJ1-6, with unresolved D. V was shortened by 3 bases and J by 6 bases, with 12 bases between the two germline ends. The germline gives CDR1 KGHSH, CDR2 LQKENI. This CDR3 contains 15 residues. The CDR3 is CASSPGPPINSPLHF. The DNA of the CDR3 is TGTGCCAGCTCACCGGGCCCACCAATTAATTCACCCCTCCACTTT.

The chain recombines TRBV5-6 with TRBJ1-5; D gene unclear. There are 15 residues in the CDR3. Germline V gene sequence: CDR1 SGHDT, CDR2 YYEEEE. Trimming took off 2 bases at V and 5 bases at J, with 14 bases between the two ends. CDR3 DNA sequence: TGTGCCAGCAGCTTTAGTCCCTTGAACGATCAGCCCCAGCATTTT. Its translation is CASSFSPLNDQPQHF.

The rearrangement uses TRBV18 and TRBJ2-1; unclear D gene. Between the trimmed V and J ends, which lost 3 bases and 0 bases, there was a span of 9 bases. Germline V CDR1 and CDR2: KGHSH, LQKENI. The CDR3 is 15 residues long. The CDR3 here is CASSPLQSSYNEQFF. The CDR3 nucleotides are TGTGCCAGCTCACCTCTACAGAGCTCCTACAATGAGCAGTTCTTC.

V is TRBV7-2 and J is TRBJ2-1; 10 bases fit TRBD2. The germline CDR1 and CDR2 sequences are SGHTA and FQGNSA. The CDR3 is 16 residues long. The J segment lost 8 bases and the V segment lost 4 bases, leaving 11 bases of the junction unmatched. This chain's CDR3 is CASSSILAGASDEQFF. DNA of the CDR3: TGTGCCAGCAGCTCGATCCTAGCGGGAGCAAGCGATGAGCAGTTCTTC.

DNA for the CDR3: TGCGCCAGCAGCCTGCGAGCTAGCGGGAGTTCTGGAGAGCAGTTCTTC. This sequence encodes CASSLRASGSSGEQFF. The chain combines TRBV4-1 with TRBJ2-1; 10 bases match TRBD2. This CDR3 has 16 residues. V shed 4 bases and J 10 bases; nucleotides not matched to a gene: 13. In germline, CDR1 is MGHRA, CDR2 YSYEKL.

CDR3 loop: CASSEFHRGEQPQHF. In DNA, the CDR3 is TGTGCCAGCAGTGAATTCCACAGGGGAGAACAGCCCCAGCATTTT. The rearrangement joins TRBV6-1 to TRBJ1-5; 7 positions agree with TRBD1. This CDR3 region has 15 residues. Per the germline V gene, CDR1 is MNHNS and CDR2 is SASEGT. The V and J ends lost 2 bases and 7 bases, in that order; junction bases with no gene match: 8.

The rearrangement uses TRBV19 and TRBJ2-7, with D maybe TRBD1 (5 bases). Germline CDR1 LNHDA, CDR2 SQIVND (reference sequence). The CDR3 is made up of 11 amino acids. V lost 6 bases to trimming and J lost 7 bases, with 10 bases between them. DNA of the CDR3: TGTGCCAGTAGGGGGTCAGGGGAGCAGTACTTC. Translated: CASRGSGEQYF.

This clone was picked up a small number of times. This sequence joins TRBV10-2 and TRBJ1-1, with TRBD1 matching over 9 bases. This CDR3 is 14 amino acids long. V lost 7 bases and J lost 1; bases outside the gene matches: 4. Germline V lookup: CDR1 WSHSY, CDR2 SAAADI. CDR3: CASKTGGRNTEAFF. CDR3 bases: TGCGCCAGCAAGACAGGGGGACGGAACACTGAAGCTTTCTTT.

J is TRBJ1-1 and V is TRBV5-6; the match to TRBD1 covers 7 bases. The V segment lost 3 bases and the J segment 3 bases; nucleotides outside the gene matches: 8. The germline CDR1 and CDR2 sequences are SGHDT and YYEEEE. CDR3 length: 15 residues. The CDR3, as DNA: TGTGCCAGCAGCTCGACAGGGCGAACTGACACTGAAGCTTTCTTT. The encoded protein is CASSSTGRTDTEAFF.

This chain links TRBV6-5 with TRBJ1-2; 7 bases map to TRBD1. The germline V gene encodes CDR1 MNHEY and CDR2 SVGAGI. The junction had 9 bases not matched to a gene; V was cut back by 6 bases and J by 5 bases. The CDR3 extends over 14 amino acids. The CDR3 is CASSLQGTLYGYTF. For the CDR3, the DNA is TGTGCCAGCAGCTTACAGGGGACACTTTATGGCTACACCTTC.

The CDR3 is CASSLGENTIYF. CDR3 coding DNA: TGTGCCAGCAGCTTAGGGGAGAACACCATATATTTT. The chain links TRBV11-2 to TRBJ1-3, with D unresolved. The germline V gene encodes CDR1 SGHAT and CDR2 FQNNGV. This CDR3 spans 12 amino acids. Trimming took 1 base from V and 7 from J, leaving 5 bases between them.

The genes are TRBV6-1 and TRBJ1-3; D may be TRBD1 (5 bases). In germline, CDR1 is MNHNS, CDR2 SASEGT. V lost 4 bases, J lost 3 bases, and 16 bases lay in between. CDR3 length equals 16 residues. The CDR3 sequence: CASSASPGGSGNTIYF. In DNA form, the CDR3 reads TGTGCCAGCAGTGCTAGTCCGGGGGGTAGTGGAAACACCATATATTTT.

The chain couples TRBV6-4 to TRBJ2-1; 9 nucleotides line up with TRBD2. The CDR3 covers 12 residues. CDR1 MRHNA and CDR2 SNTAGT come from the germline V gene. V dropped 6 bases and J dropped 13; count of bases not matched to a gene: 7. DNA for the CDR3: TGTGCCAGCAGGTCCCTAGCGGGACATCAGTTCTTC. Protein sequence: CASRSLAGHQFF.